This T cell receptor (beta chain) originates from a study of T cell repertoires in cytomegalovirus infection. The wider study: Used in the study were CMV epitopes, some recently identified and HLA-C-restricted, others well-studied and HLA-B-restricted. Signatures in public TCR beta sequences pointed to both CMV infection and matching HLA type.

TCRdb reprocessed the reads with MiXCR, giving one entry per CDR3 protein. The sample lists about 220,000 distinct CDR3 sequences, less than 50% seen once, with about 60% in the top ten. As to this clonotype: Antigen specificity is unknown.

Study results and limitations: CMV-specific HLA-C-restricted TCR beta clonotypes dominated the ex vivo response. Public TCR beta family frequency separated CMV-and-HLA carriers, including in an independent cohort.

Germline V gene lookup returns CDR1 SEHNR and CDR2 FQNEAQ (reference sequence). The V gene lost 7 bases and the J gene lost 1 base, with 13 bases spanning the gap. The CDR3 spans 14 residues. V and J are TRBV7-9 and TRBJ1-1, with TRBD1 as a possible D gene (6 bases). The sequence was collected from a human donor in good health (CMV status not recorded). Some clones in this sample may be carry-over from other donors' samples. Sequences were derived from CD8+ T cells from cultured PBMCs, sampled from culture after CMV antigen stimulation. Here the CDR3 reads CASTLDRRNTEAFF. CDR3 nucleotides: TGTGCCAGCACCCTAGACAGGAGGAACACTGAAGCTTTCTTT.